The clone carrying this TCR beta chain was counted many times. The sample originates from a study of low-dose radiotherapy and immunotherapy resistance in tumors. Regarding time point: before trial treatment. Priming of first-strand cDNA relied on TRAV- and TRBV-specific primers (covering alpha and beta chains). TCR amplification ran 15 to 20 PCR cycles using constant-region and V-primer adapter primers. A single record per CDR3 protein comes from TCRdb applying MiXCR to the reads. This table holds 70,000 to 90,000 distinct CDR3 sequences, 18% found once. The germline CDR1 and CDR2 sequences are SGHAT and FQDESV (reference sequence). The CDR3 is made up of 17 amino acids. The junction had 13 bases not matched to a gene; V was cut back by 4 bases and J by 7 bases.

This sequence joins TRBV11-1 and TRBJ2-5, with 12 bases lining up with TRBD2. The sequences come from PBMCs, collected before treatment. This receptor was identified in a male donor with prostate cancer. CDR3 in amino acids: CASSSSGLAGSFGTQYF. The DNA for the CDR3 is TGTGCCAGCAGCTCCTCGGGACTAGCGGGCTCGTTCGGGACCCAGTACTTC.